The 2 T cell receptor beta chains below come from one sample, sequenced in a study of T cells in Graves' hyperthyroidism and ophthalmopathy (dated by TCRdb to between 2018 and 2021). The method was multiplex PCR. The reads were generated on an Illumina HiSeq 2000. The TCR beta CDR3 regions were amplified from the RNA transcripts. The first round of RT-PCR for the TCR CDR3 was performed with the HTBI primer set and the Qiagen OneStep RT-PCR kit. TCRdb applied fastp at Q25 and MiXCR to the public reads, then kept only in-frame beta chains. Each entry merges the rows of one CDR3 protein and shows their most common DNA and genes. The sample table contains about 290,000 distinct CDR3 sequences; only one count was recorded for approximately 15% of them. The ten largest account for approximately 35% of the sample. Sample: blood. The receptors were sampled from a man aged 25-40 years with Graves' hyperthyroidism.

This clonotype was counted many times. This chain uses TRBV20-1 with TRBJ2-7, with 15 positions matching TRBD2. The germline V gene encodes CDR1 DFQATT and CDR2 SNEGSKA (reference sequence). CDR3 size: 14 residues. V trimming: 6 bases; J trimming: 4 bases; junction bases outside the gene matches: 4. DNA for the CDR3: TGCAGTGCCTCCGGGACTAGCGGGGGGTACGAGCAGTACTTC. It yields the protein CSASGTSGGYEQYF.

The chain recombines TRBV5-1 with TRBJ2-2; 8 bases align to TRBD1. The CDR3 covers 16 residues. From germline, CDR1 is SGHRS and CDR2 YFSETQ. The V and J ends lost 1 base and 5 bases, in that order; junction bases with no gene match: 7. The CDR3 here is CASSLSAGGETGELFF. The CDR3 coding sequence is TGCGCCAGCAGCTTGTCGGCAGGGGGCGAGACCGGGGAGCTGTTTTTT.